This T cell receptor beta chain comes out of a study of OX40 agonist ivuxolimab in advanced cancers. About the study: Antecedent anti-PD-1, anti-PD-L1 or anti-CTLA-4 therapy was permissible, with under 50% having received some.

Using immunoSEQ multiplex PCR, the repertoire was profiled, and TCRdb retains in-frame clones only, with some absent. The sample has roughly 80,000 clones; 90% are singletons. Germline values: CDR1 MNHEY, CDR2 SMNVEV (reference sequence). The CDR3 totals 16 residues. V was cut by 0 bases and J by 4 bases, with 16 bases left in between. This clone has just one count. The timepoints at which blood was sampled were baseline, cycle 4 day 1, and cycle 7 day 1. The source of this sequence is an adult with an advanced solid tumor such as melanoma, head and neck, liver or kidney cancer. J is TRBJ2-7 and V is TRBV27, with D possibly being TRBD1 (6 bases). The specimen comprised CD4+ or CD8+ T cells sorted from blood, sampled in a trial of the OX40 agonist ivuxolimab. The chain's CDR3 is CASSLSQGPGLYEQYF. DNA for the CDR3: TGTGCCAGCAGTTTATCACAGGGTCCCGGGTTGTACGAGCAGTACTTC.